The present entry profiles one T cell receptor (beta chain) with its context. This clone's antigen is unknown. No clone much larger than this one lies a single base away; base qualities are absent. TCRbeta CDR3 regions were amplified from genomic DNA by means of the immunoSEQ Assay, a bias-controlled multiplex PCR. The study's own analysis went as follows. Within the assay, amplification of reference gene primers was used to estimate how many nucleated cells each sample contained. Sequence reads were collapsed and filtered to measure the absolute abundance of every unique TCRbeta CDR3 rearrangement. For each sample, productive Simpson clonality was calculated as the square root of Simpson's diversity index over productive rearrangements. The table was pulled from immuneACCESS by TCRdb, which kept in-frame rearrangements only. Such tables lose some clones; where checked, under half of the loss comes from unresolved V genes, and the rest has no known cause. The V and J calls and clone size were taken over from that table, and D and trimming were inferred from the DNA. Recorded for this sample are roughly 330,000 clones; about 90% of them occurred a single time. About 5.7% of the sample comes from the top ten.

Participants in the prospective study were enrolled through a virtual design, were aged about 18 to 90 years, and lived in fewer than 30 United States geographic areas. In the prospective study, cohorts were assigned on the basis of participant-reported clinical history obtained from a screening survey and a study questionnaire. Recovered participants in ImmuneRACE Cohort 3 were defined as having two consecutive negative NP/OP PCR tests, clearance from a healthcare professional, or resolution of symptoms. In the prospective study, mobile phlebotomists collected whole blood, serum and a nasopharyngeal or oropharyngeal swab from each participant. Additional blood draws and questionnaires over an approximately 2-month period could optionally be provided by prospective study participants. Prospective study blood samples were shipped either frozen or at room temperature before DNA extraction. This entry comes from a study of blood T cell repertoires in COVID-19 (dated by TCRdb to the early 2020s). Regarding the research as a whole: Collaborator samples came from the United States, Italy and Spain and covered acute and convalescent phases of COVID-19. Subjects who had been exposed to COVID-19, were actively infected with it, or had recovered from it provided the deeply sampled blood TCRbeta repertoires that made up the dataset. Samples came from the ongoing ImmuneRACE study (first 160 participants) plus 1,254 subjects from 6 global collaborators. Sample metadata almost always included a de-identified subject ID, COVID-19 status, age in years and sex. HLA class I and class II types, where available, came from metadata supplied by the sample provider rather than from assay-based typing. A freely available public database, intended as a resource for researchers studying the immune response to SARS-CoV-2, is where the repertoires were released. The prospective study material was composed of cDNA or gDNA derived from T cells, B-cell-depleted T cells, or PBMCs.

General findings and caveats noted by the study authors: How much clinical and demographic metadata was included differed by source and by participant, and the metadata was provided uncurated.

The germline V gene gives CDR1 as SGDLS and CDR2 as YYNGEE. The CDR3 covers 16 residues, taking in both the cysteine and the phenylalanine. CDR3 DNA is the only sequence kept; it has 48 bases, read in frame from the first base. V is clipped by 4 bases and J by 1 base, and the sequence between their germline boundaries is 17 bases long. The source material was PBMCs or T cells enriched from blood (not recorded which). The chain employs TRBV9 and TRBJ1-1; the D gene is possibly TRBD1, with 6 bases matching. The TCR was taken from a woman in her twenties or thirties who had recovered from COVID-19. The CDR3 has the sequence CASSPLLRGQNTEAFF. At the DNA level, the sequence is TGTGCCAGCAGCCCCCTCCTTCGGGGACAGAACACTGAAGCTTTCTTT.